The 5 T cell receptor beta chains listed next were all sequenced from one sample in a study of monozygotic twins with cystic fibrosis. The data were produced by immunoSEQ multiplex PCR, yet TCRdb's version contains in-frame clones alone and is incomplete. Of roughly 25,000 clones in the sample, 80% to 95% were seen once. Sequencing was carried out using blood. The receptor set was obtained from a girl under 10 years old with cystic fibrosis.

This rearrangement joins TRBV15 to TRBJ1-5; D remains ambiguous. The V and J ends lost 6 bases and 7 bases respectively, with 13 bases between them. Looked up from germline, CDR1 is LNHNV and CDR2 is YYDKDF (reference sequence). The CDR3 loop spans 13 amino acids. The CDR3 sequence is CATREGTGQPQHF. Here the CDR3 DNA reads TGTGCCACCAGGGAGGGAACGGGACAGCCCCAGCATTTT.

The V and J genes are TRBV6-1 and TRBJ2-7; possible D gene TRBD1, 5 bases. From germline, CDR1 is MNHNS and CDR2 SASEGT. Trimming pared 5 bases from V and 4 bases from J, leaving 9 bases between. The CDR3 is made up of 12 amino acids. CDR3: CASSTQGYEQYF. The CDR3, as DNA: TGTGCCAGCAGTACTCAGGGTTACGAGCAGTACTTC.

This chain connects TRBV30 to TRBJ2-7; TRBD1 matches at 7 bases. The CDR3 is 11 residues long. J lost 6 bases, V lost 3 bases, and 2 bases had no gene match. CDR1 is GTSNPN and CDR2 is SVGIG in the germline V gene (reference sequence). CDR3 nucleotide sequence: TGTGCCTGGAGGACAGGGTTCGAGCAGTACTTC. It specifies CAWRTGFEQYF.

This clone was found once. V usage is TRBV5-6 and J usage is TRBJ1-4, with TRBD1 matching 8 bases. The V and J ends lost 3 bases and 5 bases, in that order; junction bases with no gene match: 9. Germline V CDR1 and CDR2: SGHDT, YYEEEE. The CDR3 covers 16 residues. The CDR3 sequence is CASSSLDRELNEKLFF. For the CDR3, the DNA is TGTGCCAGCAGCTCACTGGACAGGGAATTAAATGAAAAACTGTTTTTT.

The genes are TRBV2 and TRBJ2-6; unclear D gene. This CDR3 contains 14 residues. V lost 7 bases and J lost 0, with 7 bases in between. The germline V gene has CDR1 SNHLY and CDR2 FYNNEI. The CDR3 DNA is TGTGCCAGCATGGAACTCTCTGGGGCCAACGTCCTGACTTTC. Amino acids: CASMELSGANVLTF.